This T cell receptor beta chain was sequenced for a study of CD8+ T cells in alopecia areata. Per the germline V gene, CDR1 is SGHAT and CDR2 is FQNNGV. V lost 6 bases to trimming and J lost 3 bases, with 14 bases between them. CDR3 length: 14 amino acids. Sequencing relied on a cDNA template that was reverse transcribed from extracted RNA. Repertoires were generated with immunoSEQ multiplex PCR, while TCRdb's copy carries only in-frame clones and drops some. This sample carries hundreds of thousands of clones, approximately 52% of them seen once, and the ten largest clones take approximately 0.44%. The researchers isolated CD4+ and CD8+ T cells from PBMCs by sorting.

The TCR comes from a human donor with alopecia areata. The sequencing used CD4+ T cells sorted from blood, collected at week 0. The chain uses TRBV11-2 and TRBJ2-5; D is ambiguous. The chain's CDR3 is CASSRPGRKETQYF. The CDR3 DNA reads TGTGCCAGCAGTCGTCCAGGACGGAAAGAGACCCAGTACTTC.